The 28 T cell receptor beta chains given below trace back to one sample, sequenced in a study of Ad26.COV2.S vaccination and SARS-CoV-2 variants. As to treatment: some 19 received Ad26.COV2.S at low or high dose, single or two shots; roughly 5 received placebo; per-sample allocation not given. Day 63 following the first vaccine or placebo injection was when the samples were taken. Some clones are missing from TCRdb's copy, which holds only in-frame ones; the method was immunoSEQ multiplex PCR. The repertoire holds roughly 700,000 clones, with around 89% as singletons. The sequencing here drew on peripheral blood, taken in a trial of Ad26.COV2.S vaccine versus placebo. These receptors came from a person between 18 and 65 years old who received the Ad26.COV2.S COVID-19 vaccine or a placebo.

The J gene is TRBJ2-2, the V gene TRBV18; 8 bases fit TRBD2. CDR3 length: 16 amino acids. Germline V CDR1 and CDR2: KGHSH, LQKENI. The ends lost 3 bases at V and 5 bases at J; junction bases unmatched: 8. CDR3 protein: CASSPDSSGFTGELFF. DNA of the CDR3: TGTGCCAGCTCACCTGACTCTAGCGGGTTTACCGGGGAGCTGTTTTTT.

The chain links TRBV11-2 to TRBJ2-6; D not resolved. Germline loops: CDR1 SGHAT, CDR2 FQNNGV. The CDR3 contains 11 residues. The CDR3 DNA reads TGTGCGACCTCTGAAGCCAACGTCCTGACTTTC. It specifies CATSEANVLTF. The whole variable domain, remainder taken from reference TRBV11-2 and TRBJ2-6, is EAGVAQSPRYKIIEKRQSVAFWCNPISGHATLYWYQQILGQGPKLLIQFQNNGVVDDSQLPKDRFSAERLKGVDSTLKIQPAKLEDSAVYLCATSEANVLTFGAGSRLTVL.

In nucleotides, the CDR3 is TGTGCCAGCAGTGAGGTAACGACAGGGGGCTTAGAAGCTTTCTTT. Its translation: CASSEVTTGGLEAFF. The chain is built from TRBV2 and TRBJ1-1, with TRBD1 identical over 10 bases. The ends lost 3 bases at V and 8 bases at J; junction bases unmatched: 9. CDR1 is SNHLY, CDR2 FYNNEI, per germline. This CDR3 spans 15 amino acids.

V gene TRBV4-3 combines with J gene TRBJ1-2; 10 bases fit TRBD1. Trimming cost V 1 base and J 7 bases; bases outside gene matches: 21. The CDR3 spans 20 residues. CDR1 is LGHNA and CDR2 is YSLEER in the germline V gene. This CDR3 reads CASSQVPFGTGAPLGGGYTF. CDR3 coding DNA: TGCGCCAGCAGCCAAGTGCCCTTCGGGACAGGGGCCCCTTTAGGGGGTGGCTACACCTTC.

V and J are TRBV7-2 and TRBJ2-5; 11 bases map to TRBD2. The CDR3 consists of 17 residues. Germline CDR1 and CDR2: SGHTA and FQGNSA. With V trimmed by 0 bases and J by 5 bases, 8 bases remained unmatched. Here the CDR3 reads CASSLAFTSGRGETQYF. The DNA for the CDR3 is TGTGCCAGCAGCTTAGCGTTTACTAGCGGGAGAGGGGAGACCCAGTACTTC.

The gene calls are TRBV6-2 or TRBV6-3 and TRBJ1-5; D gene unclear. The CDR3 totals 15 residues. Trimming took 2 bases from V and 3 from J, leaving 11 bases between them. CDR1 and CDR2 from the germline V gene are MNHEY and SVGEGT. In DNA form, the CDR3 reads TGTGCCAGCAGTTACCTGACACTTGACAATCAGCCCCAGCATTTT. This gives the protein CASSYLTLDNQPQHF.

This chain connects TRBV4-3 to TRBJ2-7; 10 bases agree with TRBD1. CDR3 length equals 15 residues. The J segment lost 7 bases and the V segment lost 3 bases, leaving 9 bases of the junction unmatched. CDR1 is LGHNA, CDR2 YSLEER, per germline. This CDR3 reads CASSHAGTGAQEQYF. For the CDR3, the DNA is TGCGCCAGCAGCCACGCCGGGACAGGGGCGCAGGAGCAGTACTTC.

This chain joins TRBV3-1 (or the pseudogene TRBV3-2) and TRBJ1-4, with D possibly TRBD1 on 6 matching bases. This CDR3 is 16 amino acids long. V was trimmed by 0 bases and J by 7 bases, leaving 15 bases between them. CDR1 LGHDT and CDR2 YNNKEL come from the germline V gene (reference sequence). In DNA form, the CDR3 reads TGTGCCAGCAGCCAAGATCACTCGACAGGCGCTGAAAAACTGTTTTTT. The encoded protein is CASSQDHSTGAEKLFF.

The chain uses TRBV19 and TRBJ1-6; 8 bases line up with TRBD1. Trimming cost V 4 bases and J 9 bases; bases outside gene matches: 8. From germline, CDR1 is LNHDA and CDR2 SQIVND (reference sequence). The CDR3 consists of 15 residues. CDR3 protein: CASSTQTGGGSPLHF. CDR3 bases: TGTGCCAGTAGTACCCAAACAGGGGGAGGTTCACCCCTCCACTTT.

This clone was picked up one time. V usage is TRBV5-1 and J usage is TRBJ2-6; D not certain. V gave up 0 bases and J gave up 2 bases, with 9 bases separating them. The CDR3 contains 16 residues. The germline V gene has CDR1 SGHRS and CDR2 YFSETQ. CDR3 coding DNA: TGCGCCAGCAGCTTGGTTCCACCCCCTGGGGCCAACGTCCTGACTTTC. Translating it yields CASSLVPPPGANVLTF.

The rearrangement links TRBV7-2 to TRBJ1-2; D remains ambiguous. Per germline, CDR1 SGHTA and CDR2 FQGNSA. V was cut by 4 bases and J by 14 bases, with 26 bases left in between. The CDR3 has 15 amino acids. The CDR3 DNA reads as TGTGCCAGCAGCTATAGCCCGGCAGTCGTCGTGCGTGGGACCTTC. This translates into CASSYSPAVVVRGTF.

This clone is a singleton in its sample. V is TRBV6-5 and J is TRBJ2-1; 8 positions agree with TRBD1. The CDR3 has 16 amino acids. From germline, CDR1 is MNHEY and CDR2 SVGAGI. The V and J ends lost 0 bases and 4 bases, in that order; junction bases with no gene match: 5. CDR3 in DNA: TGTGCCAGCAGTTACTCGGGGCAGGGGGCTTACAATGAGCAGTTCTTC. It codes for CASSYSGQGAYNEQFF.

The chain couples TRBV19 to TRBJ1-6; 8 bases agree with TRBD1. Germline assignment: CDR1 LNHDA and CDR2 SQIVND (reference sequence). This CDR3 comprises 17 residues. The J segment lost 6 bases and the V segment lost 3 bases, leaving 10 bases of the junction unmatched. The CDR3 protein is CASSMDDRGPFNSPLHF. As DNA, the CDR3 is TGTGCCAGTAGTATGGACGACAGGGGCCCCTTTAATTCACCCCTCCACTTT. The entire variable domain, with the rest obtained from reference TRBV19 and TRBJ1-6, is as follows: DGGITQSPKYLFRKEGQNVTLSCEQNLNHDAMYWYRQDPGQGLRLIYYSQIVNDFQKGDIAEGYSVSREKKESFPLTVTSAQKNPTAFYLCASSMDDRGPFNSPLHFGNGTRLTVT.

Only one count was recorded for this clone. The gene calls are TRBV5-4 and TRBJ2-3; 14 bases line up with TRBD2. The CDR3 spans 16 residues. Germline lookup yields CDR1 SGHNT and CDR2 YYREEE (reference sequence). The V gene end was trimmed by 4 bases and the J gene end by 6 bases; junction bases not matched to a gene: 7. The chain's CDR3 is CASSPGTSGRSDTQYF. The CDR3 bases are TGTGCCAGCAGCCCCGGGACTAGCGGGAGATCGGATACGCAGTATTTT.

The chain recombines TRBV2 with TRBJ2-7; D gene unclear. CDR1 and CDR2 (germline): SNHLY, FYNNEI. Deletions cut 1 base from V and 4 bases from J, with 5 bases between. CDR3 length: 12 residues. The CDR3 region is CASSEGLYEQYF. CDR3 nucleotide sequence: TGTGCCAGCAGTGAAGGGCTTTACGAGCAGTACTTC.

The chain has TRBV5-1 and TRBJ1-4; unclear D gene. CDR3 length: 14 amino acids. The germline gives CDR1 SGHRS, CDR2 YFSETQ. The V end was cut by 0 bases, the J end by 7 bases, with 10 bases between. Written as DNA, the CDR3 is TGCGCCAGCAGCTTGGAAGGGCCCGGTGAAAAACTGTTTTTT. Translation gives CASSLEGPGEKLFF.

The chain joins TRBV30 to TRBJ1-5; D gene ambiguous. The CDR3 runs to 17 residues. Germline V gene sequence: CDR1 GTSNPN, CDR2 SVGIG (reference sequence). V dropped 0 bases and J dropped 11 bases, with 26 bases sitting between them. The CDR3 region is CAWSVQLGRDPLGTQHF. The CDR3 DNA follows: TGTGCCTGGAGTGTACAATTGGGGAGGGATCCCTTGGGGACCCAGCATTTT.

This chain joins TRBV3-1 (or the pseudogene TRBV3-2) and TRBJ2-6, with TRBD1 matching 9 bases. The V and J ends lost 2 bases and 2 bases, in that order; junction bases with no gene match: 7. The CDR3 covers 18 residues. Germline V gives CDR1 LGHDT, CDR2 YNNKEL (reference sequence). The CDR3 loop is CASSQRDRAIAGANVLTF. The CDR3 bases are TGTGCCAGCAGCCAAAGGGACAGGGCTATCGCTGGGGCCAACGTCCTGACTTTC.

DNA for the CDR3: TGTGCCAGCAGAAGACCGGGAGGAGGTGAAAAACTGTTTTTT. Its translation: CASRRPGGGEKLFF. The chain carries TRBV2 and TRBJ1-4; D gene unclear. The CDR3 length is 14 residues. Trimming removed 6 bases at V and 7 bases at J, with 15 bases between. Germline V gene data show CDR1 as SNHLY and CDR2 as FYNNEI.

The rearrangement joins TRBV3-1 (or the pseudogene TRBV3-2) to TRBJ1-5; tentatively, D is TRBD1 (5 bases). Germline loops: CDR1 LGHDT, CDR2 YNNKEL (reference sequence). CDR3 length: 15 amino acids. Trimming cost V 5 bases and J 7 bases, with 18 bases left between them. CDR3 sequence: CASSFSGTAGQPQHF. The CDR3, as DNA: TGTGCCAGCAGCTTTTCCGGGACTGCTGGGCAGCCCCAGCATTTT.

Points on this clone: Other DNA variants within this sample encode the same CDR3. The chain employs TRBV3-1 (or the pseudogene TRBV3-2) and TRBJ1-2; 9 nucleotides agree with TRBD1. Per germline, CDR1 LGHDT and CDR2 YNNKEL (reference sequence). V lost 3 bases and J lost 2; bases outside the gene matches: 1. This CDR3 region has 14 residues. Written as DNA, the CDR3 is TGTGCCAGCAGCCAGGGACAGGGAAACTATGGCTACACCTTC. Translated: CASSQGQGNYGYTF.

The rearrangement joins TRBV30 to TRBJ2-5; D call uncertain. Trimming removed 2 bases at V and 5 bases at J, with 6 bases between. The CDR3 is 11 amino acids. Germline CDR1 GTSNPN, CDR2 SVGIG (reference sequence). The CDR3 DNA sequence: TGTGCCTGGAGTACCCGTGAGACCCAGTACTTC. As protein: CAWSTRETQYF.

The genes are TRBV9 and TRBJ2-2; a possible D gene is TRBD2 (5 bases). Trimming cost V 0 bases and J 5 bases, with 11 bases left between them. Germline CDR1 reads SGDLS; CDR2 reads YYNGEE. CDR3 size: 15 residues. This CDR3 reads CASSVGGSGTGELFF. CDR3 bases: TGTGCCAGCAGCGTAGGTGGGAGCGGTACCGGGGAGCTGTTTTTT.

CDR3: CASSFSDGNTGELFF. CDR3 in DNA: TGTGCCAGCAGCTTTTCAGATGGGAACACCGGGGAGCTGTTTTTT. The J gene is TRBJ2-2, the V gene TRBV7-3; no firm D call. The CDR3 covers 15 residues. V lost 3 bases and J lost 1, with 9 bases in between. Germline V gene data show CDR1 as SGHTA and CDR2 as FQGTGA.

Of note for this clone: Germline and junction disagree at one end, which may indicate a read error. V and J are TRBV11-2 and TRBJ2-7; 9 bases fit TRBD2. This CDR3 is 13 amino acids long. Germline assignment: CDR1 SGHAT and CDR2 FQNNGV. CDR3 DNA sequence: TGTGCCAGCAGCTTGGCGGGGGGGCAGCGTAAGGACTTC. It yields the protein CASSLAGGQRKDF.

This clone was seen only once. The chain joins TRBV2 to TRBJ2-1, with D uncertain. There are 14 residues in the CDR3. The ends were cut back, 6 bases at V and 7 bases at J, with 16 bases in the middle. Germline V gene sequence: CDR1 SNHLY, CDR2 FYNNEI. This chain's CDR3 is CASRPTWVRNEQFF. CDR3 DNA sequence: TGTGCCAGCAGGCCCACTTGGGTTAGGAATGAGCAGTTCTTC.

V usage is TRBV27 and J usage is TRBJ2-3, with 11 bases that match TRBD2. V was pared by 5 bases and J by 2 bases, with 9 bases of the junction left unmatched. The CDR3 consists of 17 residues. Germline lookup yields CDR1 MNHEY and CDR2 SMNVEV (reference sequence). The CDR3: CASSVRGLAGVTDTQYF. Written as DNA, the CDR3 is TGTGCCAGCAGTGTCCGCGGACTAGCGGGTGTCACAGATACGCAGTATTTT.

The V call is TRBV5-1, the J call TRBJ1-1; D remains unclear. Germline V gives CDR1 SGHRS, CDR2 YFSETQ. With 5 bases removed from V and 0 bases from J, the gap between germline ends came to 11 bases. The CDR3 totals 14 residues. The CDR3 nucleotides are TGCGCCAGCAGAGCGGTGTTGATGAACACTGAAGCTTTCTTT. Protein sequence: CASRAVLMNTEAFF.